These 5 T cell receptor beta chains came from one sample sequenced in a study of T cells in Graves' hyperthyroidism and ophthalmopathy. Amplification of TCR beta CDR3 regions was performed using RNA transcripts as template. The study used the HTBI primer set for a first-round RT-PCR of the TCR CDR3. TCRdb redid the calling of the multiplex PCR reads with MiXCR, one entry per CDR3 protein. The sample shows around 620,000 distinct CDR3 sequences, 14% of them seen only once. The specimen was blood. Receptors were obtained from a woman under 30 with Graves' ophthalmopathy.

The chain combines TRBV10-3 with TRBJ1-2; D perhaps matches TRBD1 (6 bases). V shed 6 bases and J shed 2 bases, with 16 bases lying between them. Germline CDR1 reads ENHRY; CDR2 reads SYGVKD. The CDR3 is 15 residues long. CDR3 in amino acids: CAIRTGQLGNYGYTF. CDR3 bases: TGTGCCATCAGGACGGGACAACTCGGAAACTATGGCTACACCTTC.

There are many counts of this clonotype. The chain employs TRBV5-8 and TRBJ1-5; 7 nucleotides match TRBD1. V was clipped by 4 bases and J by 10 bases; unmatched bases: 17. The CDR3 is made up of 16 amino acids. Germline assignment: CDR1 SGHTS and CDR2 YDEGEE. The CDR3 here is CASSPTLTGTPLPQHF. CDR3 bases: TGTGCCAGCAGCCCTACCTTGACAGGGACCCCATTACCCCAGCATTTT.

This clonotype came up many times. The chain couples TRBV27 to TRBJ1-1; tentative D call: TRBD1 (6 bases). Germline loops: CDR1 MNHEY, CDR2 SMNVEV (reference sequence). This CDR3 spans 15 amino acids. Trimming took 0 bases from V and 1 from J, leaving 9 bases between them. Written as DNA, the CDR3 is TGTGCCAGCAGTTTATCCGGGGGCTGGAACACTGAAGCTTTCTTT. It specifies CASSLSGGWNTEAFF.

The rearrangement links TRBV7-2 to TRBJ2-2; either TRBD1 or TRBD2 may fit D (5 bases each). The ends were cut back, 2 bases at V and 6 bases at J, with 7 bases in the middle. Germline CDR1 and CDR2: SGHTA and FQGNSA. The length of the CDR3 is 13 residues. The CDR3 DNA follows: TGTGCCAGCAGCTTACGGGACCCCGGGGAGCTGTTTTTT. Protein product: CASSLRDPGELFF.

In regard to this clonotype: A much larger clone differs by one base, so this may be a read error. This chain connects TRBV11-2 to TRBJ2-1; tentatively, D is TRBD1 or TRBD2 (5 bases each). Germline V CDR1 and CDR2: SGHAT, FQNNGV. The length of the CDR3 is 15 residues. The CDR3 nucleotides read TGTGCCAGCAGCCCCCTTGAGGGGTCCTACAATGAGCAGCTCTTC. It translates to CASSPLEGSYNEQLF.